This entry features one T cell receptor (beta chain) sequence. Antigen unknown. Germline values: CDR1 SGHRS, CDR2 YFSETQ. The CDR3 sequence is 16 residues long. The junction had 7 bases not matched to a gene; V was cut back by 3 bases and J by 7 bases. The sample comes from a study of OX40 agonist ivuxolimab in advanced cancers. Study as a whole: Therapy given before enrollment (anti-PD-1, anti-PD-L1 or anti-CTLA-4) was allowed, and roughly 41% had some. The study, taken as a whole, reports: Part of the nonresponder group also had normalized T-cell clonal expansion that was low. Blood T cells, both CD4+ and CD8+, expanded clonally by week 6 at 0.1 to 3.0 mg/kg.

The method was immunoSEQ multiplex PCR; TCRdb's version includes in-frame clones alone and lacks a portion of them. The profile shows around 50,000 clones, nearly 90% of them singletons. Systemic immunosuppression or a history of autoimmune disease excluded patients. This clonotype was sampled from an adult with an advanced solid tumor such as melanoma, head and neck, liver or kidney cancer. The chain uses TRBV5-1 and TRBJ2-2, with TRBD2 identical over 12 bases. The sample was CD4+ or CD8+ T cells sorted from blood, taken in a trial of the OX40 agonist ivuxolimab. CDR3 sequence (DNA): TGCGCCAGCAGCTCCTCGACTAGCGGGAGAAACGGGGAGCTGTTTTTT. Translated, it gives CASSSSTSGRNGELFF.